The rows below give T cell receptor beta chains drawn from one sample of a study of technical replicates of blood from a few donors. Profiling relied on immunoSEQ multiplex PCR, and the TCRdb table lists in-frame clones only, not all of them. This table has 65,000 to 85,000 clones, over 90% appearing once. Sequenced material: T cells isolated from PBMCs. The receptors were sampled from a human donor in good health. Both conserved end residues are part of each CDR3. A D gene is named only where the DNA matches it firmly. Size is omitted from some rows. Given values are once, few, many or a class for expanded clones.

CDR3 protein	CDR3 DNA	clone size	V gene	J gene	CDR3 length	D gene
CASSDGQGSRNQPQHF	TGTGCCAGCAGTGACGGACAGGGGAGTCGCAATCAGCCCCAGCATTTT	once	TRBV27	TRBJ1-5	16	TRBD1
CASSQVVINTEAFF	TGTGCCAGCAGCCAAGTCGTTATAAACACTGAAGCTTTCTTT	few	TRBV14	TRBJ1-1	14	.
CASSKGREETQYF	TGTGCCAGCAGCAAAGGAAGGGAGGAGACCCAGTACTTC	.	TRBV21-1	TRBJ2-5	13	.
CASSASGGTGELFF	TGTGCCAGCAGCGCTAGCGGGGGGACCGGGGAGCTGTTTTTT	.	TRBV9	TRBJ2-2	14	TRBD2
CASSVTSESINEQFF	TGTGCCAGCAGTGTAACTAGTGAGTCGATTAATGAGCAGTTCTTC	.	TRBV25-1	TRBJ2-1	15	.
CASSLDRVQGGYTF	TGCGCCAGCAGCTTGGATAGGGTCCAGGGTGGCTACACCTTC	once	TRBV5-1	TRBJ1-2	14	.
CASSQDLGEGAQPQHF	TGCGCCAGCAGCCAAGATCTCGGGGAAGGAGCCCAGCCCCAGCATTTT	.	TRBV4-1	TRBJ1-5	16	.
CASSERGPYEQYF	TGTGCCAGCAGTGAAAGGGGGCCCTACGAGCAGTACTTC	.	TRBV6-1	TRBJ2-7	13	TRBD1
CASITDGQSGGYTF	TGTGCCAGCATCACGGACGGTCAGAGCGGAGGCTACACCTTC	.	TRBV5-6	TRBJ1-2	14	.
CASSLKTSGTTSTDTQYF	TGTGCCAGTAGCCTCAAGACTAGCGGAACTACTAGCACAGATACGCAGTATTTT	.	TRBV19	TRBJ2-3	18	TRBD2
CASSLTGGPREQYF	TGTGCCAGCAGTTTAACGGGAGGGCCACGGGAGCAGTACTTC	.	TRBV27	TRBJ2-7	14	TRBD2
CASSFLSPNYGYTF	TGTGCCAGCAGCTTCTTAAGCCCTAACTATGGCTACACCTTC	.	TRBV5-8	TRBJ1-2	14	.
CASSVISGTINEQYF	TGTGCCAGTAGTGTCATTTCTGGGACAATCAACGAGCAGTACTTC	.	TRBV19	TRBJ2-7	15	.
CASSKGTGENTIYF	TGTGCCAGCAGCAAGGGGACAGGGGAAAACACCATATATTTT	few	TRBV27	TRBJ1-3	14	TRBD1
CASSRSGTYQETQYF	TGTGCCAGCAGCCGTAGCGGGACGTACCAAGAGACCCAGTACTTC	.	TRBV7-2	TRBJ2-5	15	TRBD2
CASSSYREFSYEQYF	TGTGCCAGCAGCTCCTACAGGGAGTTCTCCTACGAGCAGTACTTC	.	TRBV5-6	TRBJ2-7	15	.
CASSLYPGTGEKLFF	TGTGCCAGTAGTCTCTACCCGGGGACTGGTGAAAAACTGTTTTTT	.	TRBV19	TRBJ1-4	15	.
CASSALYNEQFF	TGTGCCAGCAGCGCTTTATACAATGAGCAGTTCTTC	.	TRBV9	TRBJ2-1	12	.
CASSVDGGGTEAFF	TGTGCCAGCAGTGTCGACGGGGGAGGCACTGAAGCTTTCTTT	.	TRBV6-4	TRBJ1-1	14	.
CASSLTGTRVYEQYF	TGTGCCAGCAGTTTGACCGGGACTAGGGTCTACGAGCAGTACTTC	.	TRBV28	TRBJ2-7	15	TRBD2
CAWILALGYQETQYF	TGTGCCTGGATCCTAGCGTTGGGGTACCAAGAGACCCAGTACTTC	.	TRBV30	TRBJ2-5	15	.
CASSLAGGLHSGNTIYF	TGTGCCAGCAGCTTAGCGGGGGGGTTACATTCTGGAAACACCATATATTTT	.	TRBV11-2	TRBJ1-3	17	.
CASSQDTSSSYEQYF	TGCGCCAGCAGCCAAGATACGAGTTCCTCCTACGAGCAGTACTTC	.	TRBV4-3	TRBJ2-7	15	.
CASSRPGGADGYTF	TGCGCCAGCAGCCGCCCCGGGGGGGCGGATGGCTACACCTTC	.	TRBV4-1	TRBJ1-2	14	.
CASSPTTAFTEAFF	TGTGCCAGCAGTCCTACCACTGCCTTCACTGAAGCTTTCTTT	.	TRBV25-1	TRBJ1-1	14	.
CASSQDPGTGGPTGELFF	TGCGCCAGCAGCCAAGACCCCGGGACAGGGGGACCCACCGGGGAGCTGTTTTTT	.	TRBV4-3	TRBJ2-2	18	TRBD1
CASSSPGQGEETQYF	TGTGCCAGCAGTTCTCCGGGACAGGGGGAAGAGACCCAGTACTTC	.	TRBV27	TRBJ2-5	15	TRBD1
CASSGGTGQETQYF	TGCGCCAGCAGCGGGGGGACAGGGCAAGAGACCCAGTACTTC	.	TRBV5-1	TRBJ2-5	14	TRBD1
CASSQSPSMTTDTQYF	TGCGCCAGCAGCCAGAGTCCTAGCATGACCACAGATACGCAGTATTTT	.	TRBV4-3	TRBJ2-3	16	.
CASSLALAGDNEQFF	TGTGCCAGCAGCTTAGCACTAGCGGGAGACAATGAGCAGTTCTTC	.	TRBV7-9	TRBJ2-1	15	TRBD2
CASSLSGYGYTF	TGTGCCAGCAGTTTATCCGGGTATGGCTACACCTTC	.	TRBV27	TRBJ1-2	12	.
CASSFPDSRTEAFF	TGTGCCAGCAGTTTCCCGGACAGCCGGACTGAAGCTTTCTTT	.	TRBV28	TRBJ1-1	14	.
CASSLGPPATDTQYF	TGCGCCAGCAGCTTGGGGCCTCCCGCCACAGATACGCAGTATTTT	.	TRBV5-1	TRBJ2-3	15	.
CAISDSTGGNTIYF	TGTGCCATCAGTGACTCTACAGGGGGAAACACCATATATTTT	once	TRBV10-3	TRBJ1-3	14	.
CASSLRLAGADEQFF	TGTGCCAGCAGCTTAAGGCTAGCGGGAGCGGATGAGCAGTTCTTC	.	TRBV7-3	TRBJ2-1	15	TRBD2
CASSLGTGNTEAFF	TGTGCCAGCAGCTTGGGGACAGGGAACACTGAAGCTTTCTTT	.	TRBV7-9	TRBJ1-1	14	TRBD1
CASSILLGRSNTGELFF	TGTGCCAGTAGTATTCTTCTCGGGAGGAGTAACACCGGGGAGCTGTTTTTT	.	TRBV19	TRBJ2-2	17	TRBD2
CASSAGSLNNEQFF	TGTGCCAGCAGTGCGGGGTCACTGAACAATGAGCAGTTCTTC	.	TRBV2	TRBJ2-1	14	.
CASSQDGRGKYEQYF	TGCGCCAGCAGCCAAGACGGCAGGGGAAAATACGAGCAGTACTTC	few	TRBV4-1	TRBJ2-7	15	.
CASRWTGTAYEQYF	TGTGCCAGCAGATGGACAGGGACAGCCTACGAGCAGTACTTC	.	TRBV28	TRBJ2-7	14	TRBD1
CASRDRGEYNEQFF	TGTGCCAGCAGGGACAGGGGAGAGTACAATGAGCAGTTCTTC	.	TRBV6-5	TRBJ2-1	14	TRBD1
CASSLGGQAIYGYTF	TGTGCCAGCAGCTTAGGGGGGCAGGCCATTTATGGCTACACCTTC	.	TRBV7-9	TRBJ1-2	15	.
CASSVEAGSYEQYF	TGTGCCAGCAGCGTAGAAGCGGGGTCCTACGAGCAGTACTTC	.	TRBV9	TRBJ2-7	14	TRBD2
CASTGVDTEAFF	TGTGCCAGCACGGGGGTTGACACTGAAGCTTTCTTT	.	TRBV6-6	TRBJ1-1	12	.
CASSYSNSDMTYGYTF	TGTGCCAGCAGTTACTCGAACTCAGACATGACCTATGGCTACACCTTC	.	TRBV6-5	TRBJ1-2	16	.
CASLSGQVLYEQFF	TGTGCCAGCCTCTCGGGACAGGTCTTGTATGAGCAGTTCTTC	once	TRBV28	TRBJ2-1	14	TRBD1
CASGTSGYSTDTQYF	TGTGCCAGCGGGACTAGCGGGTATAGCACAGATACGCAGTATTTT	once	TRBV27	TRBJ2-3	15	TRBD2
CSAGKLFF	TGCAGTGCCGGAAAACTGTTTTTT	.	TRBV20-1	TRBJ1-4	8	.
CASSLASGRYEQYF	TGTGCCAGCAGTTTAGCTAGCGGACGCTACGAGCAGTACTTC	.	TRBV7-6	TRBJ2-7	14	TRBD2
CAWEQGLGTSGILRFF	TGTGCCTGGGAACAGGGGTTGGGGACTAGCGGAATATTACGGTTCTTC	.	TRBV30	TRBJ2-1	16	TRBD2
CASSTTGFNEQFF	TGTGCCAGCAGTACCACAGGGTTTAATGAGCAGTTCTTC	.	TRBV6-5	TRBJ2-1	13	.